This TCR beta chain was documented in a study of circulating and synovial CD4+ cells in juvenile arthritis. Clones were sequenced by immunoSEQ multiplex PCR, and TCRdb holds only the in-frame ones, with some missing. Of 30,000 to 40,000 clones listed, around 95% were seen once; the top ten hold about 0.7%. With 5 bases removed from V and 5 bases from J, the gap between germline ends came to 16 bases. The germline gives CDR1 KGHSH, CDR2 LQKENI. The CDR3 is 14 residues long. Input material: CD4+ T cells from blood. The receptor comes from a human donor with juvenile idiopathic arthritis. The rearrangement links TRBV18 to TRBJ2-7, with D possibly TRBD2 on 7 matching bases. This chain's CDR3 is CASSLTRGADEQYF. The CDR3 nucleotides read TGTGCCAGCTCATTAACCCGGGGGGCGGACGAGCAGTACTTC. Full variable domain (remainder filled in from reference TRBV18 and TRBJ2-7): NAGVMQNPRHLVRRRGQEARLRCSPMKGHSHVYWYRQLPEEGLKFMVYLQKENIIDESGMPKERFSAEFPKEGPSILRIQQVVRGDSAAYFCASSLTRGADEQYFGPGTRLTVT.